These T cell receptor beta chains were read from a single sample in a study of blood T cell repertoires in COVID-19. The table came from immunoSEQ multiplex PCR; TCRdb's copy has only in-frame clones and leaves some out. The sample has about 140,000 clones; approximately 86% are singletons. The sequencing input was peripheral blood. The receptors here all came from a human donor in a cohort sampled during active COVID-19. Both conserved end residues are part of each CDR3. Each record gives: clone size, V gene, D gene, J gene, CDR3 DNA, CDR3 protein. The D gene is left open where the match is weak. Clone sizes are given selectively: once, few, many, or a class where the clone is expanded.

clone size: NA
V gene: TRBV7-2
D gene: TRBD1
J gene: TRBJ2-7
CDR3 DNA: TGTGCCAGCAGCTTACAGGGGGCTAGCTCCTACGAGCAGTACTTC
CDR3 protein: CASSLQGASSYEQYF

clone size: NA
V gene: TRBV7-3
D gene: NA
J gene: TRBJ2-7
CDR3 DNA: TGTGCCAGCAGCTTAATTAAGCCTCACGAGCAGTACTTC
CDR3 protein: CASSLIKPHEQYF

clone size: NA
V gene: TRBV15
D gene: TRBD1
J gene: TRBJ2-5
CDR3 DNA: TGTGCCACCAGCAGACTAGGTGTCAGGGGGGAGACCCAGTACTTC
CDR3 protein: CATSRLGVRGETQYF

clone size: NA
V gene: TRBV4-1
D gene: NA
J gene: TRBJ2-2
CDR3 DNA: TGCGCCAGCAGCGTGAGGACCGGGGAGCTGTTTTTT
CDR3 protein: CASSVRTGELFF

clone size: NA
V gene: TRBV6-6
D gene: NA
J gene: TRBJ2-2
CDR3 DNA: TGTGCCAGCAGTCCGTCGAGACAGCCCTACATCGTGAACACCGGGGAGCTGTTTTTT
CDR3 protein: CASSPSRQPYIVNTGELFF

clone size: few
V gene: TRBV27
D gene: TRBD2
J gene: TRBJ2-5
CDR3 DNA: TGTGCCAGCAGTTTACGGCGGACTAGCGACATGCGTGGGGAGACCCAGTACTTC
CDR3 protein: CASSLRRTSDMRGETQYF

clone size: once
V gene: TRBV6-5
D gene: TRBD1
J gene: TRBJ1-1
CDR3 DNA: TGTGCCAGCAGTAATGACAGGGTGAACACTGAAGCTTTCTTT
CDR3 protein: CASSNDRVNTEAFF

clone size: NA
V gene: TRBV27
D gene: TRBD1
J gene: TRBJ1-4
CDR3 DNA: TGTGCCAGCAGTCCAACAGGGGTGCCTAATGAAAAACTGTTTTTT
CDR3 protein: CASSPTGVPNEKLFF

clone size: once
V gene: TRBV5-1
D gene: TRBD1
J gene: TRBJ2-6
CDR3 DNA: TGCGCCAGCCAACACAGGGGCGGCTCTGGGGCCAACGTCCTGACTTTC
CDR3 protein: CASQHRGGSGANVLTF

clone size: NA
V gene: TRBV6-1
D gene: NA
J gene: TRBJ1-4
CDR3 DNA: TGTGCCAGCAGTGAAGCGAGACAATTTAATGAAAAACTGTTTTTT
CDR3 protein: CASSEARQFNEKLFF

clone size: once
V gene: TRBV6-6
D gene: NA
J gene: TRBJ2-2
CDR3 DNA: TGTGCCAGCAGACGAGGAGGCACCGGGGAGCTGTTTTTT
CDR3 protein: CASRRGGTGELFF